The present T cell receptor beta chain was sequenced within a study of blood T cell repertoires in COVID-19. Study in general: Acute-phase and convalescent COVID-19 samples originated in the United States, Italy and Spain.

Assay used: immunoSEQ multiplex PCR; TCRdb lists only in-frame clones, some missing. The sample includes 390,000 or so clones, approximately 90% of them seen just once. The participants were between 18 and 89 years old and came from fewer than 25 US areas. Clinical history reported by participants formed the basis on which cohorts were assigned. Recovery among Cohort 3 donors was established by two negative PCRs, clearance, or symptom resolution. Trimming shortened V by 0 bases and J by 3 bases, and 12 bases separated the two germline ends. The CDR3 totals 15 residues. Germline values: CDR1 SGHRS, CDR2 YFSETQ.

The clonotype was recovered from a man aged 18 to 29 who had recovered from COVID-19. The sequenced material came from PBMCs or T cells enriched from blood (not recorded which). The chain uses TRBV5-1 and TRBJ1-2; D might be TRBD1 (6 bases). CDR3 sequence: CASSLDGQSDYGYTF. The CDR3 DNA is TGCGCCAGCAGCTTGGATGGACAGTCGGACTATGGCTACACCTTC.